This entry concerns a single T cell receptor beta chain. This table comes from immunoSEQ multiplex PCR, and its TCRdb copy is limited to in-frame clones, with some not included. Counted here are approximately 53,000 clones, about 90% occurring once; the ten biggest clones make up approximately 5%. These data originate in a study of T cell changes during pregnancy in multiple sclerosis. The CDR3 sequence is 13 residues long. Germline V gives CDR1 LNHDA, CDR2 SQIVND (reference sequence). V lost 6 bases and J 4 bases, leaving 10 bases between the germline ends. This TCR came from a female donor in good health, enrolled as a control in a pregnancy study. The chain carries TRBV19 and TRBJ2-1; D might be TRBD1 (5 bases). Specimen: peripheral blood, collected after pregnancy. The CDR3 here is CASRRQGYNEQFF. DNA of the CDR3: TGTGCCAGTAGGCGCCAGGGTTACAATGAGCAGTTCTTC.